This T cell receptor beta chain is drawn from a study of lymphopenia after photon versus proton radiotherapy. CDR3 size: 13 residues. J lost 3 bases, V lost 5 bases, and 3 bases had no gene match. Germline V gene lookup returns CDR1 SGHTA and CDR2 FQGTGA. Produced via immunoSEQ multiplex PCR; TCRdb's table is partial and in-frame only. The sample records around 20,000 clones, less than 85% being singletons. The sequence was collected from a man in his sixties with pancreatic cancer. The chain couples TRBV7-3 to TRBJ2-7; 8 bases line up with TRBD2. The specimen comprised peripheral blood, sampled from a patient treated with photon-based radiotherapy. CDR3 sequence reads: CASSPAGGYEQYF. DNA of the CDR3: TGTGCCAGCAGCCCCGCGGGGGGCTACGAGCAGTACTTC.